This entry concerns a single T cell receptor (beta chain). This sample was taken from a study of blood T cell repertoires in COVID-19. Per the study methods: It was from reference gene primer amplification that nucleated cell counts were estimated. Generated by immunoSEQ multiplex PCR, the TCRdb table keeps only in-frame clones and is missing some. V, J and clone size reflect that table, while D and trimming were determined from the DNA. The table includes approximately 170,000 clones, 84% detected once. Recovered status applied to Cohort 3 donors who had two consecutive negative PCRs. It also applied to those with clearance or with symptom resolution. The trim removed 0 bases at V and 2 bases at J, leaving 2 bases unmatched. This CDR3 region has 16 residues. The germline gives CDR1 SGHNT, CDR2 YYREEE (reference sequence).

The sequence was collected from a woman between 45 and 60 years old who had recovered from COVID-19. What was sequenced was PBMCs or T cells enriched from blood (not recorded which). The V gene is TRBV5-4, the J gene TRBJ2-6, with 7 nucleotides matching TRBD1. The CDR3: CASSLDRGAGANVLTF. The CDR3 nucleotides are TGTGCCAGCAGCTTGGACAGGGGCGCTGGGGCCAACGTCCTGACTTTC.